The sequence of this TCR beta chain was determined in a study of prognosis after radiotherapy for stage I lung cancer. Study context: About a dozen men and roughly six women, aged about 53 to 84 and with a median age of around 79 years, made up the patients.

From genomic DNA, two-round multiplex PCR was used to amplify TCR beta CDR3. Specific primers for each TRBV and TRBJ gene were what first-round PCR used. TCRdb reanalysed the multiplex PCR reads using MiXCR and keeps one entry per CDR3 protein. The profile shows some 36,000 distinct CDR3 sequences, approximately 24% of them singletons. Trimming pared 6 bases from V and 3 bases from J, leaving 20 bases between. Germline V lookup: CDR1 MNHNS, CDR2 SASEGT. The CDR3 length is 17 residues. On CT and PET/CT, all patients were node-negative, and none had prior chemotherapy, radiotherapy or other malignancies. The sample holds many counts of this clonotype.

The chain is built from TRBV6-1 and TRBJ2-2, with D perhaps matching TRBD1 (6 bases). This TCR derives from a donor at least 50 years old with non-small cell lung cancer. Material: PBMCs, obtained before or after stereotactic body radiation therapy (not recorded which). This chain's CDR3 is CASRPQGFPMYTGELFF. The CDR3 DNA reads as TGTGCCAGCAGACCACAGGGTTTTCCGATGTACACCGGGGAGCTGTTTTTT.